These 30 T cell receptor beta chains share one sample of origin, sequenced in a study of T-cell memory formation after mild COVID-19. TCRdb redid the calling of the 5' RACE reads with MiXCR, one entry per CDR3 protein. Of hundreds of thousands of distinct CDR3 sequences detected, roughly an eighth appear once; the ten largest clones hold 20% to 25%. The sequencing sample was made of PBMCs or a T cell subset sorted from them (not recorded which). Receptor source: a man aged 18-30 years who had mild COVID-19 (a few samples of this study predate the infection). Cell type and time point are not known.

The V and J genes are TRBV4-3 and TRBJ2-7; the D gene is possibly TRBD2 (8 bases). Germline lookup yields CDR1 LGHNA and CDR2 YSLEER. The CDR3 is made up of 19 amino acids. V lost 0 bases to trimming and J lost 6 bases, with 27 bases between them. CDR3 amino acids: CASSQEEERTGLGGREQYF. The CDR3 nucleotides are TGCGCCAGCAGCCAAGAAGAGGAGCGAACGGGACTAGGGGGCCGCGAGCAGTACTTC.

The chain uses TRBV6-2 or TRBV6-3 and TRBJ2-5; 12 bases are a match to TRBD2. The CDR3 extends over 18 amino acids. V shed 7 bases and J 5 bases; nucleotides not matched to a gene: 17. Germline-derived CDR1 and CDR2 are MNHEY and SVGEGT. CDR3 in amino acids: CASTSRAASGGAQETQYF. The CDR3 DNA follows: TGTGCCAGCACCTCCCGAGCGGCTAGCGGGGGGGCGCAGGAGACCCAGTACTTC.

J is TRBJ2-5 and V is TRBV6-2 or TRBV6-3; D assignment may be TRBD1 or TRBD2 (5 bases each). Germline V gives CDR1 MNHEY, CDR2 SVGEGT. The CDR3 totals 14 residues. V was pared by 8 bases and J by 0 bases, with 13 bases between. The CDR3 region is CASGGREYQETQYF. The CDR3 DNA reads as TGTGCCAGCGGCGGCAGGGAGTACCAAGAGACCCAGTACTTC.

V usage is TRBV19 and J usage is TRBJ2-3; D may match TRBD1 or TRBD2 (5 bases each). CDR3 length equals 13 residues. CDR1 is LNHDA and CDR2 is SQIVND in the germline V gene (reference sequence). V dropped 7 bases and J dropped 2 bases, with 10 bases sitting between them. The CDR3 nucleotides read TGTGCCAGTAATCCCGGGACCACAGATACGCAGTATTTT. It translates to CASNPGTTDTQYF.

J is TRBJ1-5 and V is TRBV5-6; D not certain. The germline V gene encodes CDR1 SGHDT and CDR2 YYEEEE. The length of the CDR3 is 14 residues. Trimming pared 4 bases from V and 6 bases from J, leaving 14 bases between. This chain's CDR3 is CASSLRGGAQPQHF. In nucleotides, the CDR3 is TGTGCCAGCAGCCTCCGGGGAGGAGCTCAGCCCCAGCATTTT.

The DNA of the CDR3 is TGCGCCAGCAGCGTTCGACAGGGGAACACCGGGGAGCTGTTTTTT. Translated: CASSVRQGNTGELFF. The chain links TRBV5-1 to TRBJ2-2; 7 nucleotides agree with TRBD1. The CDR3 totals 15 residues. With V trimmed by 4 bases and J by 1 base, 4 bases remained unmatched. Per the germline V gene, CDR1 is SGHRS and CDR2 is YFSETQ.

The gene calls are TRBV4-2 and TRBJ2-7; possible D gene TRBD1, 6 bases. Between the trimmed V and J ends, which lost 1 base and 2 bases, there was a span of 12 bases. The germline V gene has CDR1 LGHNA and CDR2 YNFKEQ. The CDR3 extends over 15 amino acids. Here the CDR3 DNA reads TGTGCCAGCAGCCAAGTAGGGCCAGGGGCCTACGAGCAGTACTTC. This sequence encodes CASSQVGPGAYEQYF.

V gene TRBV20-1 combines with J gene TRBJ2-5, with 8 bases that match TRBD1. The V gene end was trimmed by 6 bases and the J gene end by 5 bases; junction bases not matched to a gene: 17. Per the germline V gene, CDR1 is DFQATT and CDR2 is SNEGSKA (reference sequence). The CDR3 runs to 16 residues. CDR3 nucleotides: TGCAGTGCGTCCGGGACAGGCATTAACGAGGGGGAGACCCAGTACTTC. This gives the protein CSASGTGINEGETQYF.

This clonotype was observed a few times. The J gene is TRBJ2-5, the V gene TRBV4-1; D gene uncertain. The CDR3 length is 14 residues. Germline lookup yields CDR1 MGHRA and CDR2 YSYEKL. V lost 4 bases and J 4 bases, leaving 13 bases between the germline ends. CDR3 region: CASSRRPGGETQYF. CDR3 DNA sequence: TGCGCCAGCAGCCGCCGTCCGGGCGGAGAGACCCAGTACTTC.

The chain has TRBV4-3 and TRBJ1-4, with D perhaps TRBD1 (5 bases). Trimming pared 1 base from V and 7 bases from J, leaving 10 bases between. The germline gives CDR1 LGHNA, CDR2 YSLEER. This CDR3 contains 14 residues. DNA for the CDR3: TGCGCCAGCAGCCAAGGAGGAGGGGTTGAAAAACTGTTTTTT. It specifies CASSQGGGVEKLFF.

This clonotype was detected a few times. The chain is built from TRBV7-9 and TRBJ1-6; D is uncertain. CDR3 size: 15 residues. Trimming pared 4 bases from V and 8 bases from J, leaving 15 bases between. Per germline, CDR1 SEHNR and CDR2 FQNEAQ (reference sequence). The CDR3, as DNA: TGTGCCAGCAGCTCAGCTGTGGGTTGGGATTCACCCCTCCACTTT. This encodes CASSSAVGWDSPLHF.

The chain links TRBV20-1 to TRBJ2-3; the D call may be TRBD1 or TRBD2 (6 bases each). CDR1 is DFQATT, CDR2 SNEGSKA, per germline (reference sequence). V lost 3 bases to trimming and J lost 4 bases, with 11 bases between them. CDR3 length equals 13 residues. The CDR3 DNA reads as TGCAGTGCTAGCACAGGGAGGTCAGATACGCAGTATTTT. Translating gives CSASTGRSDTQYF.

V gene TRBV7-3 combines with J gene TRBJ1-2, with a weak D call TRBD1 (6 bases). This CDR3 is built from 14 residues. The V end lost 9 bases, the J end lost 5 bases, and 19 bases lay between the germline ends. Per the germline V gene, CDR1 is SGHTA and CDR2 is FQGTGA. CDR3 sequence: CASKPGGAGYGYTF. The CDR3 DNA reads TGTGCCAGTAAACCGGGGGGCGCCGGGTATGGCTACACCTTC.

Ten or more counts support this clonotype. The gene calls are TRBV5-1 and TRBJ2-1; 11 bases align to TRBD2. Unmatched junction bases numbered 3, after V lost 3 bases and J lost 7 bases. The CDR3 is made up of 14 amino acids. Germline CDR1 SGHRS, CDR2 YFSETQ. The CDR3 DNA reads as TGCGCCAGCAGCTACGCTAGCGGGGGGAATGAGCAGTTCTTC. Translation gives CASSYASGGNEQFF.

This clonotype was seen only a few times. The chain links TRBV20-1 to TRBJ1-1, with D possibly TRBD1 on 5 matching bases. The CDR3 covers 13 residues. Trimming removed 5 bases at V and 1 base at J, with 11 bases between. The germline gives CDR1 DFQATT, CDR2 SNEGSKA (reference sequence). CDR3 sequence (DNA): TGCAGTGCTTCCCCGAGGGGGAACACTGAAGCTTTCTTT. This encodes CSASPRGNTEAFF.

The V and J genes are TRBV12-3 or TRBV12-4 and TRBJ1-5, with 8 bases that match TRBD1. Trimming took 6 bases from V and 5 from J; bases not matched to a gene: 3. The CDR3 sequence is 13 residues long. The CDR3 nucleotides are TGTGCCAGCAGCCAGGGGGCGGATCAGCCCCAGCATTTT. The encoded protein is CASSQGADQPQHF.

The rearrangement links TRBV5-1 to TRBJ1-5; the D gene is possibly TRBD1 (5 bases). CDR1 is SGHRS, CDR2 YFSETQ, per germline. Trimming cost V 0 bases and J 5 bases, with 12 bases left between them. This CDR3 region has 15 residues. The CDR3 coding sequence is TGCGCCAGCAGCTTGGTTTCAGGGAGGGATCAGCCCCAGCATTTT. Amino acid sequence: CASSLVSGRDQPQHF. Full variable domain (missing parts from reference TRBV5-1 and TRBJ1-5): KAGVTQTPRYLIKTRGQQVTLSCSPISGHRSVSWYQQTPGQGLQFLFEYFSETQRNKGNFPGRFSGRQFSNSRSEMNVSTLELGDSALYLCASSLVSGRDQPQHFGDGTRLSIL.

This clonotype was detected only a few times. V usage is TRBV6-5 and J usage is TRBJ2-7, with D possibly matching TRBD1 (6 bases). The V gene lost 5 bases and the J gene lost 1 base, with 12 bases spanning the gap. This CDR3 has 14 residues. The germline CDR1 and CDR2 sequences are MNHEY and SVGAGI. CDR3 DNA sequence: TGTGCCAGCAGTAGGACAGTAGGGTCCTACGAGCAGTACTTC. Translated, it gives CASSRTVGSYEQYF.

This chain connects TRBV6-2 or TRBV6-3 to TRBJ2-3; D might be TRBD2 (5 bases). The V gene lost 2 bases and the J gene lost 0 bases, with 9 bases spanning the gap. This CDR3 spans 15 amino acids. The germline CDR1 and CDR2 sequences are MNHEY and SVGEGT. Here the CDR3 DNA reads TGTGCCAGCAGTTACGTACTAGTTAGCACAGATACGCAGTATTTT. It specifies CASSYVLVSTDTQYF.

This clonotype came up a few times. The J gene is TRBJ2-1, the V gene TRBV7-3, with 8 bases aligning to TRBD2. This CDR3 spans 17 amino acids. The germline gives CDR1 SGHTA, CDR2 FQGTGA. V trimming: 2 bases; J trimming: 2 bases; junction bases outside the gene matches: 8. The CDR3 nucleotides are TGTGCCAGCAGCTTACGGCCCGGGGGGGACACCTACAATGAGCAGTTCTTC. It yields the protein CASSLRPGGDTYNEQFF.

This clonotype appeared a few times. The V call is TRBV5-1, the J call TRBJ2-1, with a possible D match to TRBD1 (6 bases). CDR3 size: 12 residues. Germline assignment: CDR1 SGHRS and CDR2 YFSETQ. The germline V and J ends were trimmed by 4 bases and 9 bases, with 11 bases remaining between them. The DNA of the CDR3 is TGCGCCAGCAGCCCTATGGGGGCTGAGCAGTTCTTC. Its translation is CASSPMGAEQFF.

The chain links TRBV5-1 to TRBJ1-1, with 9 bases matching TRBD1. CDR1 and CDR2 from the germline V gene are SGHRS and YFSETQ. The CDR3 is made up of 16 amino acids. The junction had 7 bases not matched to a gene; V was cut back by 0 bases and J by 4 bases. The CDR3 region is CASSLASGGQGTEAFF. CDR3 nucleotides: TGCGCCAGCAGCTTGGCTTCAGGGGGACAGGGCACTGAAGCTTTCTTT.

The J gene is TRBJ2-3, the V gene TRBV3-1; D is undetermined. The CDR3 is 13 amino acids. Trimming stripped 3 bases from V and 2 bases from J, with 6 bases between. The V gene's germline CDR1 is LGHDT and CDR2 YNNKEL (reference sequence). The CDR3 is CASSHAATDTQYF. For the CDR3, the DNA is TGTGCCAGCAGCCACGCTGCCACAGATACGCAGTATTTT.

In its sample, this clonotype was seen a few times. The chain has TRBV28 and TRBJ2-7; D remains unclear. Germline CDR1 reads MDHEN; CDR2 reads SYDVKM. This CDR3 has 12 residues. V lost 5 bases and J lost 2, with 7 bases in between. This CDR3 reads CASSTGTYEQYV. CDR3 DNA: TGTGCCAGCAGTACTGGAACCTACGAGCAGTACGTC.

The chain couples TRBV12-3 or TRBV12-4 to TRBJ2-5; TRBD1 agrees at 8 bases. The CDR3 spans 14 residues. After removal of 5 bases from V and 7 bases from J, the junction contained 9 bases not matched to a gene. The CDR3 DNA follows: TGTGCCAGCAGTCCGTACAGGGGGATGGTGACCCAGTACTTC. Its protein is CASSPYRGMVTQYF.

This clonotype was recorded a few times. This chain uses TRBV12-3 or TRBV12-4 with TRBJ1-3; D ambiguous. V gave up 8 bases and J gave up 0 bases, with 11 bases separating them. This CDR3 comprises 14 residues. The CDR3 loop is CASLDGSSGNTIYF. As DNA, the CDR3 is TGTGCCAGCTTGGACGGGAGCTCTGGAAACACCATATATTTT.

This clonotype was detected a few times. The chain carries TRBV7-8 and TRBJ2-7, with 8 bases fitting TRBD1. With 5 bases clipped from V and 2 bases from J, the junction kept 8 bases outside the gene matches. The length of the CDR3 is 15 residues. The germline CDR1 and CDR2 sequences are SGHVS and FQNEAQ. The CDR3 bases are TGTGCCAGCAGCAGCCCGGGACAGGAGCCCTACGAGCAGTACGTC. It specifies CASSSPGQEPYEQYV.

The chain has TRBV5-1 and TRBJ2-2; possibly TRBD1 for D (5 bases). The CDR3 contains 15 residues. Germline V lookup: CDR1 SGHRS, CDR2 YFSETQ. Between the trimmed V and J ends, which lost 4 bases and 4 bases, there was a span of 14 bases. The CDR3 protein is CASSRQWRPTGELFF. The CDR3 bases are TGCGCCAGCAGCCGACAGTGGAGACCCACCGGGGAGCTGTTTTTT.

This clonotype was detected a few times. The V gene is TRBV12-3 or TRBV12-4, the J gene TRBJ2-5, with D tentatively TRBD1 (5 bases). Trimming removed 1 base at V and 5 bases at J, with 14 bases between. The CDR3 length is 15 residues. The CDR3 nucleotides are TGTGCCAGCAGTTTAGTATTCCCAGGGCTGGAGACCCAGTACTTC. Its protein product is CASSLVFPGLETQYF.

This clonotype occurred a few times. V and J are TRBV7-9 and TRBJ1-1; D may be TRBD1 (6 bases). CDR3 length equals 14 residues. Looked up from germline, CDR1 is SEHNR and CDR2 is FQNEAQ (reference sequence). Deletions cut 7 bases from V and 1 base from J, with 13 bases between. This chain's CDR3 is CASTLGQTNTEAFF. Written as DNA, the CDR3 is TGTGCCAGCACCCTCGGACAGACGAACACTGAAGCTTTCTTT.